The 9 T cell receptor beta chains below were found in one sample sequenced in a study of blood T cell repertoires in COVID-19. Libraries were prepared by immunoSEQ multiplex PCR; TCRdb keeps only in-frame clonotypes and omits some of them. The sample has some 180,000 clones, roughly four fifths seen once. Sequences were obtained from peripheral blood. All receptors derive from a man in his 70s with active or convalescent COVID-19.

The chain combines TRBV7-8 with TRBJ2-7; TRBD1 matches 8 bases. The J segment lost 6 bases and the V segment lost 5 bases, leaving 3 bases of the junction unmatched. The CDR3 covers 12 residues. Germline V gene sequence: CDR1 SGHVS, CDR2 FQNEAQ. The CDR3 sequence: CASSTTGAEQYF. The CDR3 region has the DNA TGTGCCAGCAGCACGACAGGGGCCGAGCAGTACTTC.

The DNA for the CDR3 is TGCGCCAGCAGCCATCCCTCCCGGGGGAACACTGAAGCTTTCTTT. Its translation: CASSHPSRGNTEAFF. The chain links TRBV4-1 to TRBJ1-1, with no clear D. Germline CDR1 and CDR2: MGHRA and YSYEKL. The CDR3 totals 15 residues. V lost 3 bases and J 1 base, leaving 12 bases between the germline ends.

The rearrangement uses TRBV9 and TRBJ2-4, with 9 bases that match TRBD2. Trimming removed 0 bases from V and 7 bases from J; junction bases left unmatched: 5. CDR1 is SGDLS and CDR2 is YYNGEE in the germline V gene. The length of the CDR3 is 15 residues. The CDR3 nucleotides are TGTGCCAGCAGCGTAGTAGCGGGAGAGGGGAACATTCAGTACTTC. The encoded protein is CASSVVAGEGNIQYF.

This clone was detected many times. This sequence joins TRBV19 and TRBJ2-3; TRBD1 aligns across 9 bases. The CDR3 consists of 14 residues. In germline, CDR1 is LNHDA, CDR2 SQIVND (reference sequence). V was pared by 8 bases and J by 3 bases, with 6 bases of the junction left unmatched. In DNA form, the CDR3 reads TGTGCCAGTTTTTCGGGACAGGGTACAGATACGCAGTATTTT. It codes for CASFSGQGTDTQYF.

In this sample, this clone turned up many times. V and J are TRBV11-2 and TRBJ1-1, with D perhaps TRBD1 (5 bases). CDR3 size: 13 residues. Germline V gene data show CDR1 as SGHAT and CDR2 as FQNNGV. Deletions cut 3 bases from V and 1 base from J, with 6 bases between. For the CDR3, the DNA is TGTGCCAGCAGCTTCGGGGGGAACACTGAAGCTTTCTTT. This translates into CASSFGGNTEAFF. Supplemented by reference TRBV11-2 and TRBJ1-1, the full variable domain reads EAGVAQSPRYKIIEKRQSVAFWCNPISGHATLYWYQQILGQGPKLLIQFQNNGVVDDSQLPKDRFSAERLKGVDSTLKIQPAKLEDSAVYLCASSFGGNTEAFFGQGTRLTVV.

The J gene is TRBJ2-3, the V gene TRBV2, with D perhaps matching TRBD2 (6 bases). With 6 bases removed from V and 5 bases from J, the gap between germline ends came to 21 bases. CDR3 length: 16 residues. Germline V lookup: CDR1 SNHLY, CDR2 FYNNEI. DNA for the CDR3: TGTGCCAGCAGCCCGACTAGGTCCTATTATGGAGATACGCAGTATTTT. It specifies CASSPTRSYYGDTQYF.

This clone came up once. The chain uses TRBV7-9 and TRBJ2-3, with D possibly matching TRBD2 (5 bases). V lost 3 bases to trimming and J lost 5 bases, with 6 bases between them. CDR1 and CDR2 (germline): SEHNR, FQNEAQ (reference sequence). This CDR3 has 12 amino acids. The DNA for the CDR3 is TGTGCCAGCAGCTTCCGGGGAGATACGCAGTATTTT. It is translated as CASSFRGDTQYF. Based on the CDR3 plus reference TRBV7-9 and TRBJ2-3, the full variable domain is DTGVSQNPRHKITKRGQNVTFRCDPISEHNRLYWYRQTLGQGPEFLTYFQNEAQLEKSRLLSDRFSAERPKGSFSTLEIQRTEQGDSAMYLCASSFRGDTQYFGPGTRLTVL.

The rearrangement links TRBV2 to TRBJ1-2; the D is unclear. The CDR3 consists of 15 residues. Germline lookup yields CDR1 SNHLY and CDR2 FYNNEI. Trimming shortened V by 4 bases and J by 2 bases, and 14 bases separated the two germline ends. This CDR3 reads CASSGESPLNYGYTF. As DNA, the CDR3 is TGTGCCAGCAGTGGAGAGAGTCCTTTAAACTATGGCTACACCTTC.

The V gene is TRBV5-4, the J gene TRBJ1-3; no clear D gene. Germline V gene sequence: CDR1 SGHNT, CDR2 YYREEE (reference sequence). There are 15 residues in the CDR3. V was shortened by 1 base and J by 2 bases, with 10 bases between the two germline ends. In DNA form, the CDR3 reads TGTGCCAGCAGCTTGTATACGAGAACTGGAAACACCATATATTTT. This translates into CASSLYTRTGNTIYF.